One TCR beta chain is described in this entry. Its antigen remains unidentified. This table comes from immunoSEQ multiplex PCR, and its TCRdb copy is limited to in-frame clones, with some not included. The repertoire consists of 21,000 or so clones, with 88% occurring once and the leading ten covering approximately 0.92%. This entry belongs to a study of naive CD8 T cells in extremely preterm neonates. Study-wide points: Preterm infants showed shorter CDR3s, fewer N additions and less trimming than older groups.

Extremely preterm births at roughly 23-28 weeks of gestation supplied the samples. The CDR3 runs to 14 residues. The V segment lost 0 bases and the J segment 3 bases; nucleotides outside the gene matches: 0. Germline loops: CDR1 SGHTA, CDR2 FQGTGA. The rearrangement joins TRBV7-3 to TRBJ2-7; 9 nucleotides align to TRBD2. Sequenced input: naive CD8+ T cells from cord blood. This TCR was sampled from a boy who was born preterm. CDR3 region: CASSLTSGGYEQYF. The CDR3, as DNA: TGTGCCAGCAGCTTAACTAGCGGGGGCTACGAGCAGTACTTC.